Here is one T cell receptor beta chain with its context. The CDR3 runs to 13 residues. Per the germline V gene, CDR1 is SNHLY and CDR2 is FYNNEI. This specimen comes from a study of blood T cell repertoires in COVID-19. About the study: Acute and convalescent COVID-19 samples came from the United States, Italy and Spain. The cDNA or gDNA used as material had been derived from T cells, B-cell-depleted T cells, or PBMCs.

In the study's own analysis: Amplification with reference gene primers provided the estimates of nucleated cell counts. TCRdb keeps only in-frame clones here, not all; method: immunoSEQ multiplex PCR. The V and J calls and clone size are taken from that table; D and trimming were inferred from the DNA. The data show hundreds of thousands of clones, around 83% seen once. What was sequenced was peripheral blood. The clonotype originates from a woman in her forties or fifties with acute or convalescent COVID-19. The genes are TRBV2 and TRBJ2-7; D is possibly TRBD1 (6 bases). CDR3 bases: TGTGTCGGGGCGCAGGGGAGCTCCTACGAGCAGTACTTC. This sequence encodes CVGAQGSSYEQYF.